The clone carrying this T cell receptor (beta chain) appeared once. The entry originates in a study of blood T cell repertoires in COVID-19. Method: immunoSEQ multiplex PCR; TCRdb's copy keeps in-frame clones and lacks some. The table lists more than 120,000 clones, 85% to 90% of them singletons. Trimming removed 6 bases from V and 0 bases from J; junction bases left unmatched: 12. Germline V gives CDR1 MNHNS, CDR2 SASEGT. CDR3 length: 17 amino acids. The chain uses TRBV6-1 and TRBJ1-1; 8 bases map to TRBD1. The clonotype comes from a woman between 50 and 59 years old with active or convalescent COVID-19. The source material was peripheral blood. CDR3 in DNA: TGTGCCAGCAGGGAACTCAGGGGGCCCCGAATGAACACTGAAGCTTTCTTT. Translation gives CASRELRGPRMNTEAFF.